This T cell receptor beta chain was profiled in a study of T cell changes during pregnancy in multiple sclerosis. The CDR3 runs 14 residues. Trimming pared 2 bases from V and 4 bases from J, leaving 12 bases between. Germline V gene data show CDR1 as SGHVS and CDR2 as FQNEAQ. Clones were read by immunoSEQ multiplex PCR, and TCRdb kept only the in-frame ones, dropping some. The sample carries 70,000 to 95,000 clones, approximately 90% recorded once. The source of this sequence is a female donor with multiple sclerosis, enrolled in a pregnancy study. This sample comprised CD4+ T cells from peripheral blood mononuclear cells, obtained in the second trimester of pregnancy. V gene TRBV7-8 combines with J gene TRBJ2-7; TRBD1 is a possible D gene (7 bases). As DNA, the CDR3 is TGTGCCAGCAGCTTACAGGGGGGAGAATACGAGCAGTACTTC. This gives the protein CASSLQGGEYEQYF.